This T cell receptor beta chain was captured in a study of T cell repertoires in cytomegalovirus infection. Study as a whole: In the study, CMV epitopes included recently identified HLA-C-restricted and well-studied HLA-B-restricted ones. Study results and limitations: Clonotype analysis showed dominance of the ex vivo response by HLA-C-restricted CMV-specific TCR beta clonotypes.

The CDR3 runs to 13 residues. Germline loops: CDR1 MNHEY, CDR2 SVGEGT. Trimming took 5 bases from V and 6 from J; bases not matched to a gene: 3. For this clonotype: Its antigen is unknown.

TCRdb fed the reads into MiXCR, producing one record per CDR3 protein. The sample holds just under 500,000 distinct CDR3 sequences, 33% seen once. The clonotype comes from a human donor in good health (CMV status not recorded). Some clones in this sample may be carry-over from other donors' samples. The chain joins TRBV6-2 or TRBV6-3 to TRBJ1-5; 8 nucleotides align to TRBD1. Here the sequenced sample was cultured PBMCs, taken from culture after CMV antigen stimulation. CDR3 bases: TGTGCCAGCAGTGCGGACAGGGCTCAGCCCCAGCATTTT. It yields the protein CASSADRAQPQHF.